This TCR beta chain was recorded in a study of cytomegalovirus exposure and HLA in healthy donors. Study-wide background: As released early, the data held about 85 million unique TCRs from HLA-typed donors.

The study, taken as a whole, reports: Certain indistinguishable V segments, among them TRBV6-2 and TRBV6-3, were excluded.

As regards this clone: Its antigen remains unidentified.

PCR primers comprised 60 Vbeta and 13 Jbeta primers. TCRdb's copy holds only in-frame clones and misses some; the assay was immunoSEQ multiplex PCR. The sample yields about 210,000 clones, 70% to 80% seen once. Per germline, CDR1 SGHAT and CDR2 FQNNGV. The CDR3 is 15 residues long. Germline trimming cut 1 base from V and 3 bases from J; bases unmatched to any gene: 1. This sequence originates from a male donor in good health and CMV-seropositive. Sample: PBMCs. The J gene is TRBJ2-7, the V gene TRBV11-2; 12 positions agree with TRBD1. This CDR3 reads CASSLGDRGLYEQYF. In nucleotides, the CDR3 is TGTGCCAGCAGCTTAGGGGACAGGGGGCTCTACGAGCAGTACTTC.